The sequence of this TCR beta chain was determined in a study of T-cell reconstitution after alpha-beta-depleted transplantation in children. This clonotype showed up just a few times. Unique molecular identifiers featured in how the TCRbeta library was prepared. Via MiXCR, TCRdb re-called the PCR reads, giving one row per CDR3 protein. The repertoire holds roughly 280,000 distinct CDR3 sequences, under 14% seen once, with less than 25% in the top ten. This clonotype was sampled from a male patient aged 2 to 10 who had a stem cell transplant for chronic granulomatous disease, so the T cells may come from the graft donor. Sequencing used peripheral blood, obtained 180 days after TCRalphabeta/CD19-depleted stem cell transplant.

The CDR3 coding sequence is TGCGCCAGCAGTCGTCAGACAGGAGGAGGTGAAAAACTGTTTTTT. Translating it yields CASSRQTGGGEKLFF. The rearrangement uses TRBV4-3 and TRBJ1-4, with D perhaps matching TRBD1 (6 bases). The ends were cut back, 6 bases at V and 7 bases at J, with 18 bases in the middle. CDR1 is LGHNA and CDR2 is YSLEER in the germline V gene. The CDR3 sequence is 15 residues long.